Each of the 4 T cell receptor beta chains below was sequenced from the same sample in a study of early T cells in non-severe SARS-CoV-2 infection. TCRdb itself ran the 5' RACE reads through MiXCR, one entry per CDR3 protein. This table has about 67,000 distinct CDR3 sequences, more than 9% appearing once. The sample consisted of whole blood. The receptors were sampled from an adult who was a healthcare worker with PCR-confirmed SARS-CoV-2 infection or an uninfected control (not recorded which).

This clonotype has at least ten counts. This rearrangement joins TRBV6-2 or TRBV6-3 to TRBJ2-2; D is ambiguous. V gave up 6 bases and J gave up 2 bases, with 28 bases separating them. The germline V gene has CDR1 MNHEY and CDR2 SVGEGT. The CDR3 contains 20 residues. Written as DNA, the CDR3 is TGTGCCAGCAGAACCACCCCGAAATGGACCCTCCCTATAAACACCGGGGAGCTGTTTTTT. It codes for CASRTTPKWTLPINTGELFF.

This clonotype has at least ten counts. This chain uses TRBV2 with TRBJ2-5; D tentatively reads TRBD1 or TRBD2 (5 bases each). The CDR3 totals 14 residues. Deletions cut 6 bases from V and 5 bases from J, with 16 bases between. Germline CDR1 reads SNHLY; CDR2 reads FYNNEI. For the CDR3, the DNA is TGTGCCAGCAGGCCCTCCCCGGGGCTGGAGACCCAGTACTTC. Its translation: CASRPSPGLETQYF.

This clonotype has a count of ten or more. V usage is TRBV5-4 and J usage is TRBJ2-1, with TRBD2 matching 8 bases. V gave up 2 bases and J gave up 4 bases; unmatched junction bases: 8. The CDR3 extends over 16 amino acids. Germline CDR1 SGHNT, CDR2 YYREEE (reference sequence). The CDR3 spells CASSLHKRGLYNEQFF. In DNA form, the CDR3 reads TGTGCCAGCAGCTTACACAAGCGGGGGCTATACAATGAGCAGTTCTTC.

Concerning this clonotype itself: A read error may be the cause here, since a much bigger clone is one base away. The rearrangement joins TRBV5-6 to TRBJ1-4; D is unresolved. The CDR3 has 11 residues. Germline V gene lookup returns CDR1 SGHDT and CDR2 YYEEEE. CDR3 bases: TGTGCCGGCAGCTATAATGAAAAACTGTTTTTT. Translation gives CAGSYNEKLFF.